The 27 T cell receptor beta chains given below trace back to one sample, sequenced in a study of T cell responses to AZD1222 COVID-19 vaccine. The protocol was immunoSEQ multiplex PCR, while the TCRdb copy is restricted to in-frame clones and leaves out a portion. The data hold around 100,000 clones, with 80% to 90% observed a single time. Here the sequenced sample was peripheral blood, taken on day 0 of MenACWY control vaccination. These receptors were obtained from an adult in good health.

The CDR3 sequence is CASSVGGQSYEQYF. DNA for the CDR3: TGTGCCAGCAGCGTAGGCGGACAGTCCTACGAGCAGTACTTC. J is TRBJ2-7 and V is TRBV9, with a tentative D call TRBD1 (6 bases). The length of the CDR3 is 14 residues. V was pared by 0 bases and J by 1 base, with 8 bases between. Germline CDR1 is SGDLS and CDR2 is YYNGEE.

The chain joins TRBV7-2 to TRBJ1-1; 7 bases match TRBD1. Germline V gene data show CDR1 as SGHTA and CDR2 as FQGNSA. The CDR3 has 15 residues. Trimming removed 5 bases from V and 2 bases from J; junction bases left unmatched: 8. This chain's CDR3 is CASSPDGQANTEAFF. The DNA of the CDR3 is TGTGCCAGCAGCCCTGACGGACAGGCCAACACTGAAGCTTTCTTT. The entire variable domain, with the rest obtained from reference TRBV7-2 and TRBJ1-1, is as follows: GAGVSQSPSNKVTEKGKDVELRCDPISGHTALYWYRQSLGQGLEFLIYFQGNSAPDKSGLPSDRFSAERTGGSVSTLTIQRTQQEDSAVYLCASSPDGQANTEAFFGQGTRLTVV.

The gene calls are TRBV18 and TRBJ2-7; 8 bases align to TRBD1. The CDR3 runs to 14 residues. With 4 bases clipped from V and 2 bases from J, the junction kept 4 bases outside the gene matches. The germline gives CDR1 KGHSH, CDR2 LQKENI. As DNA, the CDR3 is TGTGCCAGCTCACTGGACAGGGCAGCCTACGAGCAGTACTTC. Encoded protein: CASSLDRAAYEQYF.

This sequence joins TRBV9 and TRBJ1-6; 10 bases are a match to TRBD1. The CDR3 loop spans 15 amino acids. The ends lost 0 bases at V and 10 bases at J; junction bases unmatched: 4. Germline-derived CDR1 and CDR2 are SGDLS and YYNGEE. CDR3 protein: CASSVEGTGESPLHF. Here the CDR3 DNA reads TGTGCCAGCAGCGTAGAAGGGACAGGGGAATCACCCCTCCACTTT.

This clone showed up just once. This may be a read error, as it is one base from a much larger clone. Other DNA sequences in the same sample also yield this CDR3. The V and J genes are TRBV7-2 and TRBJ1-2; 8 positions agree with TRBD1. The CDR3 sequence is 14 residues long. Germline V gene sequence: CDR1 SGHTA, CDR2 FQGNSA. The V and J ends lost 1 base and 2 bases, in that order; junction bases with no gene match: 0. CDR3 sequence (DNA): TGTGCCAGCAGCTTAGGACAGGGGAACTATGGCTACACCTTC. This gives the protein CASSLGQGNYGYTF.

CDR3 nucleotides: TGTGCCAGCAGCTTGGTGCCAGCTGCCGGCTACGAGCAGTACTTC. It is translated as CASSLVPAAGYEQYF. This rearrangement joins TRBV5-5 to TRBJ2-7, with D hard to call. V dropped 0 bases and J dropped 3 bases, with 13 bases sitting between them. The CDR3 consists of 15 residues. Germline CDR1 SGHKS, CDR2 YYEKEE (reference sequence).

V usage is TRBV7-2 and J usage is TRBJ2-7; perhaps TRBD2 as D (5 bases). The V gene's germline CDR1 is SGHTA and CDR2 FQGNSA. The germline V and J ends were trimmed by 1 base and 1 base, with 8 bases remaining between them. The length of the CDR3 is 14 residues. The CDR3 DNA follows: TGTGCCAGCAGCTTAGAGGGCGGGTCCTACGAGCAGTACTTC. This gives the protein CASSLEGGSYEQYF.

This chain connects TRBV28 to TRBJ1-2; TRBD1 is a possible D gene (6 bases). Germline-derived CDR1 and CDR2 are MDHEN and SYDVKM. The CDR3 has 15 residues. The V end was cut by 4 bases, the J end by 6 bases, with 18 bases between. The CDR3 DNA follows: TGTGCCAGCAGTTACTCACGGGGGGCGGTTGATGGCTACACCTTC. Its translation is CASSYSRGAVDGYTF.

The CDR3, as DNA: TGCGCCAGCAGCCAAGTGGCTAGCGGGGGGAACACAGATACGCAGTATTTT. This sequence encodes CASSQVASGGNTDTQYF. The chain recombines TRBV4-3 with TRBJ2-3, with TRBD2 matching over 11 bases. The CDR3 has 17 amino acids. CDR1 and CDR2 from the germline V gene are LGHNA and YSLEER. The junction had 5 bases not matched to a gene; V was cut back by 1 base and J by 2 bases.

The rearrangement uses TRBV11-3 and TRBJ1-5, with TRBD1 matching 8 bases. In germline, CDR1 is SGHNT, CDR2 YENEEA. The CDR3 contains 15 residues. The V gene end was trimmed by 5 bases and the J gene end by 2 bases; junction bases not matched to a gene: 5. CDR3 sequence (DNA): TGTGCCAGCAGCCCCCCGACAGGGGGCAATCAGCCCCAGCATTTT. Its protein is CASSPPTGGNQPQHF.

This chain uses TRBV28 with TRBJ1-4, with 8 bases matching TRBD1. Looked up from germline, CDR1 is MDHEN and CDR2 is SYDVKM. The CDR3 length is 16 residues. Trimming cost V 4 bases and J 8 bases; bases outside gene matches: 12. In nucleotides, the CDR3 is TGTGCCAGCAGTTCCCCCAAGACAGGGGCAGGGGAAAAACTGTTTTTT. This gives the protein CASSSPKTGAGEKLFF.

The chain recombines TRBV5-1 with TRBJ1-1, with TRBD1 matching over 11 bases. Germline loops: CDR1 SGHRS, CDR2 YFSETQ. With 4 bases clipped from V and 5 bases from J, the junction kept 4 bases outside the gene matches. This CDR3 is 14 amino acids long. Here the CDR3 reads CASSAGQGATEAFF. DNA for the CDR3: TGCGCCAGCAGCGCCGGACAGGGGGCGACTGAAGCTTTCTTT.

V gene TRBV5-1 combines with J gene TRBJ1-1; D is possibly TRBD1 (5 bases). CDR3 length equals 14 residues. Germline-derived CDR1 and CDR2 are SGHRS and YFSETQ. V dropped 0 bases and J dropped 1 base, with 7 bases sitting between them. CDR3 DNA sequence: TGCGCCAGCAGCTTGGCTACAGGGAACACTGAAGCTTTCTTT. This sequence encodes CASSLATGNTEAFF.

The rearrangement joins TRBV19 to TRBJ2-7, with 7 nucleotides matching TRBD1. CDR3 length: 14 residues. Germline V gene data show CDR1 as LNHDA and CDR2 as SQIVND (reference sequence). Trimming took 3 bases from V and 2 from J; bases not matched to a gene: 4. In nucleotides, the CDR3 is TGTGCCAGTAGTATGGCAGGGGGAGCCTACGAGCAGTACTTC. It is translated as CASSMAGGAYEQYF.

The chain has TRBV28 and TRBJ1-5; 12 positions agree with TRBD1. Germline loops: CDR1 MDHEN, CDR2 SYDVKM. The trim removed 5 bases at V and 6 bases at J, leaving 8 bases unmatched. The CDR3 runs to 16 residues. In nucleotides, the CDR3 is TGTGCCAGCAGTGGGGACAGGGGGCCGTTAGGTCAGCCCCAGCATTTT. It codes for CASSGDRGPLGQPQHF.

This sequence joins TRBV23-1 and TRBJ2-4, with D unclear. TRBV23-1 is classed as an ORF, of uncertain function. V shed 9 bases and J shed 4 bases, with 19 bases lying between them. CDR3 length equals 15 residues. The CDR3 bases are TGCGCCAGGGAGTGGGCGGCACTGGGAAAAAACATTCAGTACTTC. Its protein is CAREWAALGKNIQYF.

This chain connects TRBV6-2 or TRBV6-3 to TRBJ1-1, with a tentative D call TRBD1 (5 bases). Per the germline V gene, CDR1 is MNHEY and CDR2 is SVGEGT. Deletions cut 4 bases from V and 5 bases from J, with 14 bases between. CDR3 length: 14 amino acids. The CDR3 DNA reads TGTGCCAGCAGTTTATCGAGGGGCAGGACTGAAGCTTTCTTT. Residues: CASSLSRGRTEAFF.

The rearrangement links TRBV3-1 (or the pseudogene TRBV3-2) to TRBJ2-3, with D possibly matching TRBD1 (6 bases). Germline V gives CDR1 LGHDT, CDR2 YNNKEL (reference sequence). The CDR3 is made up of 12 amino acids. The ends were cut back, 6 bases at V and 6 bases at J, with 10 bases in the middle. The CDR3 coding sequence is TGTGCCAGCAGTTCCACAGGGGATACGCAGTATTTT. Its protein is CASSSTGDTQYF.

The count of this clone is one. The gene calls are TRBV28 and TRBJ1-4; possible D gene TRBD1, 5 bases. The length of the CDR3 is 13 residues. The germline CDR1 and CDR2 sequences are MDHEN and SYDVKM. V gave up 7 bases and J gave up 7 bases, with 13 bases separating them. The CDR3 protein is CASTGTYGEKLFF. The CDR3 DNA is TGTGCCAGCACCGGGACCTATGGTGAAAAACTGTTTTTT.

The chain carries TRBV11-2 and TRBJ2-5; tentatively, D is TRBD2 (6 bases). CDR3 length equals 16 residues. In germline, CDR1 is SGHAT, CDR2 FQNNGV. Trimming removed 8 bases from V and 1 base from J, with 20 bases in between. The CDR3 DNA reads TGTGCCAGCGGATCAACGGGGGTTAGCAGCCAAGAGACCCAGTACTTC. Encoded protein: CASGSTGVSSQETQYF.

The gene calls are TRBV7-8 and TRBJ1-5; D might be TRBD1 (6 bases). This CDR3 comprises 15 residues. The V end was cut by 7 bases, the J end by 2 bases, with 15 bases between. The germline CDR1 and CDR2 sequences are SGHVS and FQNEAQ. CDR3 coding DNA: TGTGCCAGCACCCTACTAGGGGGAGGCAATCAGCCCCAGCATTTT. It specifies CASTLLGGGNQPQHF.

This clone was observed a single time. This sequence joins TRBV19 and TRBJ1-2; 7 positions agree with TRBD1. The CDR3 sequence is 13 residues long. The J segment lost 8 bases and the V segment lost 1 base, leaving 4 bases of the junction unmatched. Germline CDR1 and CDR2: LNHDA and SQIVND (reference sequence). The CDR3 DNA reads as TGTGCCAGTAGTATAGGACAGGGCGGAGGCTACACCTTC. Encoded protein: CASSIGQGGGYTF.

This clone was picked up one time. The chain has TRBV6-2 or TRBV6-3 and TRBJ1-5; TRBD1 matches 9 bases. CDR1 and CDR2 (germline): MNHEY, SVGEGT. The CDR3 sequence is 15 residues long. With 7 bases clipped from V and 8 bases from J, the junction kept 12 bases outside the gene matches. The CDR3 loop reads CASTPGGTGRKPQHF. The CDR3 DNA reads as TGTGCCAGCACCCCAGGCGGGACAGGGCGTAAGCCCCAGCATTTT.

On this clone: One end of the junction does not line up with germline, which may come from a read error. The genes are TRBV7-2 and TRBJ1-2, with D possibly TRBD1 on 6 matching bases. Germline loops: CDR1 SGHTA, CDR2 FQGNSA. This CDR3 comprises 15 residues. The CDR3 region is CASSLAEQGNFGYTF. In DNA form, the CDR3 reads TGTGCCAGCAGCTTAGCGGAACAGGGAAACTTTGGCTACACCTTC.

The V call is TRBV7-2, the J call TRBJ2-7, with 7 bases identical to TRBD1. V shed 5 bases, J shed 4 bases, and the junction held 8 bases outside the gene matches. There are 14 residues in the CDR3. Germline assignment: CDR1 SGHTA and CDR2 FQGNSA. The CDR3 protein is CASSPRVQGYEQYF. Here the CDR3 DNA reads TGTGCCAGCAGCCCTCGGGTACAGGGGTACGAGCAGTACTTC. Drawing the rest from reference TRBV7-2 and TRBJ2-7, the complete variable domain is GAGVSQSPSNKVTEKGKDVELRCDPISGHTALYWYRQSLGQGLEFLIYFQGNSAPDKSGLPSDRFSAERTGGSVSTLTIQRTQQEDSAVYLCASSPRVQGYEQYFGPGTRLTVT.

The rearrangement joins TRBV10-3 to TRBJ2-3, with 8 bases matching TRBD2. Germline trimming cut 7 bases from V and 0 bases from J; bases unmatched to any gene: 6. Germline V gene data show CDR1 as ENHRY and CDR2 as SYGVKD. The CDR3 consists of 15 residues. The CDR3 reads CAINRGLASTDTQYF. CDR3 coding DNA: TGTGCCATCAACCGAGGACTAGCTAGCACAGATACGCAGTATTTT.

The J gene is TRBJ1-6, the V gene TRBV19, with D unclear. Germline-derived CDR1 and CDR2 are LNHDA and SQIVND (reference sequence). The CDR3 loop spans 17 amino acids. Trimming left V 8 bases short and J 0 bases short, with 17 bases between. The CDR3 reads CASRPLDSSSYNSPLHF. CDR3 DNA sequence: TGTGCCAGTCGCCCTTTGGATTCAAGCTCCTATAATTCACCCCTCCACTTT.